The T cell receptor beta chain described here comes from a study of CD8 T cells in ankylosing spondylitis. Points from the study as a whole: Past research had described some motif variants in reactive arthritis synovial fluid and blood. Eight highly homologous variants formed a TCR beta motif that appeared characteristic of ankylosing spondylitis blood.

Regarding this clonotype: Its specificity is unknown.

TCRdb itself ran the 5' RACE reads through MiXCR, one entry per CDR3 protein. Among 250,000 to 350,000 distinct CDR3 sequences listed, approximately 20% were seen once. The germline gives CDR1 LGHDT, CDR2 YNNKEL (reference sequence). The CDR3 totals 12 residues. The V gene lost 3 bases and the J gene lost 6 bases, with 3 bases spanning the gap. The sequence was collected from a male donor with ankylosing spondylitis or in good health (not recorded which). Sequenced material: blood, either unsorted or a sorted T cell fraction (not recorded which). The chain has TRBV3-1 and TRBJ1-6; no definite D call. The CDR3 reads CASSQLNSPLHF. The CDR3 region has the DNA TGTGCCAGCAGCCAGCTTAATTCACCCCTCCACTTT.